This TCR beta chain was sequenced in a study of T cell responses to AZD1222 COVID-19 vaccine. The CDR3 loop spans 12 amino acids. Trimming took off 5 bases at V and 11 bases at J, with 10 bases between the two ends. The germline gives CDR1 LGHNA, CDR2 YSLEER. Here immunoSEQ multiplex PCR was the method, and the copy in TCRdb shows in-frame clones only, minus some. This table has fewer than 200,000 clones, around 90% appearing once. The material was peripheral blood, obtained 28 days after the second dose of the MenACWY control vaccine. This chain uses TRBV4-3 with TRBJ1-6; no definite D call. The TCR sequence derives from an adult who received the MenACWY meningococcal vaccine as a control. The CDR3 spells CASSDRGAPLHF. CDR3 DNA sequence: TGCGCCAGCAGCGACCGCGGGGCACCCCTCCACTTT.